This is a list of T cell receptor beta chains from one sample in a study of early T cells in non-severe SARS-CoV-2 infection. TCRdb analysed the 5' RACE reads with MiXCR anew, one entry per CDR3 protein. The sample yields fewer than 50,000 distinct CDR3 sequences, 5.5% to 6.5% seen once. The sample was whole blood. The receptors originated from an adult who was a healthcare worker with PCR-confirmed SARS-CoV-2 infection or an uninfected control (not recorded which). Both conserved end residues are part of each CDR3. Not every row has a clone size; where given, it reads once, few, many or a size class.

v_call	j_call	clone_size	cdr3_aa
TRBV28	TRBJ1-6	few	CASSLSIGFGSYNSPLHF
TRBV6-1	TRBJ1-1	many	CASSGTANTEAFF
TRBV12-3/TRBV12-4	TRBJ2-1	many	CASSFGGGALNEQFF
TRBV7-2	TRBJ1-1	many	CAGRFGGHAEAFF
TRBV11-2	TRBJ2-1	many	CASSAGGGGYNEQFF
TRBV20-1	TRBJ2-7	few	CSALEPTGGDNEQYF
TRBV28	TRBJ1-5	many	CASGARDRGHQPQHF
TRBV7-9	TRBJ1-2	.	CASGASGSLGYTF
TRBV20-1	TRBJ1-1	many	CSASTGTVNTEAFF
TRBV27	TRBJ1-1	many	CATQGGAMNTEAFF
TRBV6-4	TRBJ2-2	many	CASRGDRDTGELFF
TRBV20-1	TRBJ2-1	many	CSGGLNNEQFF
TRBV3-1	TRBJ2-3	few	CASSQVGRETDTQYF
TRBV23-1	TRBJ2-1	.	CASSGAGTSGFTLHNEQFF
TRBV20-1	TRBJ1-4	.	CSAKQGATTNEKLFF
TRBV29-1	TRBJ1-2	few	CSVEDHDVNYGYTF
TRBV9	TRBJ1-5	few	CASSVEKFGPQHF
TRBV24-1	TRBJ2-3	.	CATSDSGFGTDTQYF
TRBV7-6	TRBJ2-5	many	CASSPDSLQTQYF
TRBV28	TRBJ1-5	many	CASSLDRTYQPQHF
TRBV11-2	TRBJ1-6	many	CASSLDFGYSNSPLHF
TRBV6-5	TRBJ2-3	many	CASSPGTDTAGTDTQYF
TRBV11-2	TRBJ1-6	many	CASSFKGASSPLHF
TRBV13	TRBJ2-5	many	CASSKPGRSGVETQYF
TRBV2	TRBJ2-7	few	CASTSTGSNDEQYF
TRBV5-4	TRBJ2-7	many	CASSPMGGDTSYEQYF
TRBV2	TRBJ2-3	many	CARSRTGTTDTQYF
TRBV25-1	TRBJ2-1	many	CASSGGASSYNEQFF
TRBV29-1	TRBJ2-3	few	CSVGRGDTQYF